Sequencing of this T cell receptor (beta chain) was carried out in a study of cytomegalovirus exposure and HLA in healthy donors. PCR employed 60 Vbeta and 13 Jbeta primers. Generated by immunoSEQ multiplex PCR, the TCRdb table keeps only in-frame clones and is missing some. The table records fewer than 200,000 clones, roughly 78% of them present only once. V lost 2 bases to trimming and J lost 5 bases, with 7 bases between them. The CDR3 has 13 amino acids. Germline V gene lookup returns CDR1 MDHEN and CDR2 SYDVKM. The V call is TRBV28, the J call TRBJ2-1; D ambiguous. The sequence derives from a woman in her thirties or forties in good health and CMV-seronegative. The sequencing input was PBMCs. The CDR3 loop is CASSLTGNNEQFF. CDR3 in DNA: TGTGCCAGCAGTTTAACGGGTAACAATGAGCAGTTCTTC.